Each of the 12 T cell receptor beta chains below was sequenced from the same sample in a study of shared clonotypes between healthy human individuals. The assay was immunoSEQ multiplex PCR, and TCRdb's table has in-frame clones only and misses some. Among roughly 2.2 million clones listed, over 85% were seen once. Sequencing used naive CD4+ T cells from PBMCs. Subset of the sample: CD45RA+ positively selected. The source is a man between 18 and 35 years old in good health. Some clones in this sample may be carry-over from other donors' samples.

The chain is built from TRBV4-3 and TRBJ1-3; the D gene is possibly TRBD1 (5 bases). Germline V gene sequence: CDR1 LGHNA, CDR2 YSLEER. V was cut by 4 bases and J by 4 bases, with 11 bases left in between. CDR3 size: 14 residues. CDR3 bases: TGCGCCAGCAGCCCGTTGGGGGGAGGAAACACCATATATTTT. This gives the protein CASSPLGGGNTIYF.

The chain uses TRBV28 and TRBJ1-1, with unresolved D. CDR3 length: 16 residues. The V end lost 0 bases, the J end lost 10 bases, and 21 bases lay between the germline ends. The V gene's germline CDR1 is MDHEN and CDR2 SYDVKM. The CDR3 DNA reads TGTGCCAGCAGTTTATGGGGTCCTTCGAGCGGCAAAAGAGCTTTCTTT. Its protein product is CASSLWGPSSGKRAFF. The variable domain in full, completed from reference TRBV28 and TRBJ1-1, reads DVKVTQSSRYLVKRTGEKVFLECVQDMDHENMFWYRQDPGLGLRLIYFSYDVKMKEKGDIPEGYSVSREKKERFSLILESASTNQTSMYLCASSLWGPSSGKRAFFGQGTRLTVV.

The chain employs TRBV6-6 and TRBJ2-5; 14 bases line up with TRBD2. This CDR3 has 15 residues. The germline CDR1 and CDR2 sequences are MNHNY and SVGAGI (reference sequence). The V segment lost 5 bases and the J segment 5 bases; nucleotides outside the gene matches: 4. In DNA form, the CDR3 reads TGTGCCAGCAGTCCGGGACTAGCGGGAGTTGAGACCCAGTACTTC. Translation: CASSPGLAGVETQYF.

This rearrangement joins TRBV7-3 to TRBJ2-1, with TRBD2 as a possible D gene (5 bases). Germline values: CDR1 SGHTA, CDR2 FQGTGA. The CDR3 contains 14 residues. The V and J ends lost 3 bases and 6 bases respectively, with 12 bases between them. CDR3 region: CASSFSPSLNEQFF. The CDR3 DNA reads TGTGCCAGCAGCTTTTCTCCTAGCCTCAATGAGCAGTTCTTC.

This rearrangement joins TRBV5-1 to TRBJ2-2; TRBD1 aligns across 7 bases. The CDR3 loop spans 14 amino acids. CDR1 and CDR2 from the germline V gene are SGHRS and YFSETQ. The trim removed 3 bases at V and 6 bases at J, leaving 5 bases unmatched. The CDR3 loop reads CASSSGQFAGELFF. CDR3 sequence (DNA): TGCGCCAGCAGCTCGGGACAGTTCGCCGGGGAGCTGTTTTTT.

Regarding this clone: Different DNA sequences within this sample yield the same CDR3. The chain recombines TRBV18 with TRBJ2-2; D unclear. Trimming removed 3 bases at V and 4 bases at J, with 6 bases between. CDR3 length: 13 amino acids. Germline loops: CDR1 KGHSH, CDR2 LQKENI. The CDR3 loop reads CASSPPSTGELFF. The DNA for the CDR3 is TGTGCCAGCTCACCTCCGAGCACCGGGGAGCTGTTTTTT.

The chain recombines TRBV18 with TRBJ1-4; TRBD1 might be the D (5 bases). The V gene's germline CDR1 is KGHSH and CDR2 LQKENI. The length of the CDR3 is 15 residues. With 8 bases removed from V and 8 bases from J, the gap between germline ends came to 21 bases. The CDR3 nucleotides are TGTGCCAGCACCCCACGTCAGGGCCGTGGAGAAAAACTGTTTTTT. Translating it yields CASTPRQGRGEKLFF.

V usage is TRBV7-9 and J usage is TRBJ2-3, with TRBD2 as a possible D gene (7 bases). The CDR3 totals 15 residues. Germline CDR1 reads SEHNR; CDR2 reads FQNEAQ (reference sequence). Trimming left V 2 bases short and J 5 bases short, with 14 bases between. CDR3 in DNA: TGTGCCAGCAGCTTAAGGGGGAGGGCCGGAGATACGCAGTATTTT. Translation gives CASSLRGRAGDTQYF.

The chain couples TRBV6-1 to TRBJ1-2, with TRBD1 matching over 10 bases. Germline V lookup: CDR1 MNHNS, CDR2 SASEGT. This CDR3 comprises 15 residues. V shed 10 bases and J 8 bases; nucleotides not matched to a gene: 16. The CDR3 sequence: CATLLAGGTGEGYTF. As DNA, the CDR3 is TGTGCCACCCTCCTAGCCGGGGGGACAGGGGAGGGCTACACCTTC.

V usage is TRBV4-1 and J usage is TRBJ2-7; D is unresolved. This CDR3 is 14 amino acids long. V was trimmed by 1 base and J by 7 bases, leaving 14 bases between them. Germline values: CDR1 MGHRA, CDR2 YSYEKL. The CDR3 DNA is TGCGCCAGCAGCCAAGGCGAATTTCCACCAGAGCAGTACTTC. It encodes CASSQGEFPPEQYF.

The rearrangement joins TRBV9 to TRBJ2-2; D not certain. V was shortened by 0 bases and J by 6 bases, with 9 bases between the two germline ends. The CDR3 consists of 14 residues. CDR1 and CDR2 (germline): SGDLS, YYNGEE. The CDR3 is CASSVAGYAGELFF. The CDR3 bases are TGTGCCAGCAGCGTAGCGGGTTATGCCGGGGAGCTGTTTTTT.

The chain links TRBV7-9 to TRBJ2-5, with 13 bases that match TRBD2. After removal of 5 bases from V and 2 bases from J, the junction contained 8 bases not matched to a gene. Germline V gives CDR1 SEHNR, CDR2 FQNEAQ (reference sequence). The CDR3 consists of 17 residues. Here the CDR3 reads CASSDRLAGGKQETQYF. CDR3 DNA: TGTGCCAGCAGCGACAGACTAGCGGGAGGAAAACAAGAGACCCAGTACTTC.